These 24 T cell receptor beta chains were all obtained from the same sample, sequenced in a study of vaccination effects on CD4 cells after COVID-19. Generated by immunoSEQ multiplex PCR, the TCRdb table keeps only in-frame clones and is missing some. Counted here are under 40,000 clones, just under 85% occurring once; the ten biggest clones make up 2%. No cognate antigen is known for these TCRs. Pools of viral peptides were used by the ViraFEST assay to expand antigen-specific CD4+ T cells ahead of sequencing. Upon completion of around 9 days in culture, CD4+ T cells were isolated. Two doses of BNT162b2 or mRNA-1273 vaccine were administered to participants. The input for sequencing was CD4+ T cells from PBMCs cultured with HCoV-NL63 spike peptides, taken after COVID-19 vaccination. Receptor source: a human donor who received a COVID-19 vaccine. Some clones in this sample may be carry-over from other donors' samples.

The CDR3, as DNA: TGCAGCGTTGCAGAGTTGGATACGCAGTATTTT. It yields the protein CSVAELDTQYF. The chain is built from TRBV29-1 and TRBJ2-3; no firm D call. The CDR3 extends over 11 amino acids. Trimming took 4 bases from V and 6 from J, leaving 8 bases between them. Germline CDR1 SQVTM, CDR2 ANQGSEA.

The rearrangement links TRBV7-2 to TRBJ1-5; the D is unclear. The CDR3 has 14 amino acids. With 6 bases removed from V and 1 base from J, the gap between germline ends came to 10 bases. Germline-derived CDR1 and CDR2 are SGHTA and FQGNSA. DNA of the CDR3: TGTGCCAGCAGGGCCTCATGGAGCAATCAGCCCCAGCATTTT. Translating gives CASRASWSNQPQHF.

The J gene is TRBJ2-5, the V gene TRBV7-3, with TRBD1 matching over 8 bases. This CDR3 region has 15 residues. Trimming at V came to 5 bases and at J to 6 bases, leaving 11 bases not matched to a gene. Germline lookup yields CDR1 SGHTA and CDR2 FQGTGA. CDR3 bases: TGTGCCAGCAGCCCCCAGGGGGCGCGTTTGAAGACCCAGTACTTC. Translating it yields CASSPQGARLKTQYF.

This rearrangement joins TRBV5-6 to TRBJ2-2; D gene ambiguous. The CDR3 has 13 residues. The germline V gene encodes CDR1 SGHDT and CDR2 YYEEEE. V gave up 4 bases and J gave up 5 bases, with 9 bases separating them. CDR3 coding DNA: TGTGCCAGCAGCCCAAGGAGAACCGGGGAGCTGTTTTTT. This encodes CASSPRRTGELFF.

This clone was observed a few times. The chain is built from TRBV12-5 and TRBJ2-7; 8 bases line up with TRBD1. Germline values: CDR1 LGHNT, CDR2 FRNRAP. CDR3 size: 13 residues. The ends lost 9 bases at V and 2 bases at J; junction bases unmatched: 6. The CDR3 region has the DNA TGTGCTAGCTCCGGGACAGGAGCCTACGAGCAGTACGTC. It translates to CASSGTGAYEQYV.

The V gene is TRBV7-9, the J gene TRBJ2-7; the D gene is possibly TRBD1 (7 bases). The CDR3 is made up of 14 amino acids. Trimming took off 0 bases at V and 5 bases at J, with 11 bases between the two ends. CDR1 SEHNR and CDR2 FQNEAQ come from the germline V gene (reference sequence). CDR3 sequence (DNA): TGTGCCAGCAGCTTAGCGGAGGGGGCGAACGAGCAGTACGTC. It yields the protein CASSLAEGANEQYV.

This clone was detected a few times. CDR3 protein: CASSVSSYEQYV. In DNA form, the CDR3 reads TGTGCCTCCAGCGTATCGTCCTACGAGCAGTACGTC. The chain employs TRBV5-6 and TRBJ2-7; D gene ambiguous. Trimming took 10 bases from V and 1 from J, leaving 12 bases between them. The CDR3 is 12 amino acids. Germline-derived CDR1 and CDR2 are SGHDT and YYEEEE.

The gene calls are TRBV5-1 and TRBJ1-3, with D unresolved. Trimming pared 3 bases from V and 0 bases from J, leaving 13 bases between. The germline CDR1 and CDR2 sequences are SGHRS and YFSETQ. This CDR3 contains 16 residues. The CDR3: CASSSNPGPSGNTIYF. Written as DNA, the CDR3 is TGCGCCAGCAGCTCCAACCCCGGGCCCTCTGGAAACACCATATATTTT. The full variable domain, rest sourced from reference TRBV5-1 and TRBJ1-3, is KAGVTQTPRYLIKTRGQQVTLSCSPISGHRSVSWYQQTPGQGLQFLFEYFSETQRNKGNFPGRFSGRQFSNSRSEMNVSTLELGDSALYLCASSSNPGPSGNTIYFGEGSWLTVV.

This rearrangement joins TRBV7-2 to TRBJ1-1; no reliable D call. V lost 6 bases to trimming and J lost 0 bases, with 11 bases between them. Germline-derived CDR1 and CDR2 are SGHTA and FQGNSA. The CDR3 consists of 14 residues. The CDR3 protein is CASRPDPLNTEAFF. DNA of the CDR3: TGTGCCAGCAGGCCAGACCCGTTGAACACTGAAGCTTTCTTT.

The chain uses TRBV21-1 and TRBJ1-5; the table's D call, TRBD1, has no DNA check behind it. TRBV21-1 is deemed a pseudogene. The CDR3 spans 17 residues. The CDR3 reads CASSKRTGGYSNQPQHF. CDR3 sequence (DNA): TGTGCCAGCAGCAAGAGGACAGGGGGTTATAGCAATCAGCCCCAGCATTTT.

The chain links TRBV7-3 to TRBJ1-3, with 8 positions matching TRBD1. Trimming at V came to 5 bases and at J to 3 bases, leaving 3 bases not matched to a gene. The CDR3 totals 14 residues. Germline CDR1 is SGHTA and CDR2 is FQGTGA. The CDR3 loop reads CASSLTGDGNTIYF. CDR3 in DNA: TGTGCCAGCAGCCTGACAGGGGATGGAAACACCATATATTTT.

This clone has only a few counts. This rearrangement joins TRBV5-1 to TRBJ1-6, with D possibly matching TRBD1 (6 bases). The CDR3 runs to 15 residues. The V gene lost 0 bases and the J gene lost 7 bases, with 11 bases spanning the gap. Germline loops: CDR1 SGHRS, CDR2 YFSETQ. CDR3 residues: CASSLGARGNSPLHF. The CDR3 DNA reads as TGCGCCAGCAGCTTGGGGGCCAGGGGCAATTCACCCCTCCACTTT.

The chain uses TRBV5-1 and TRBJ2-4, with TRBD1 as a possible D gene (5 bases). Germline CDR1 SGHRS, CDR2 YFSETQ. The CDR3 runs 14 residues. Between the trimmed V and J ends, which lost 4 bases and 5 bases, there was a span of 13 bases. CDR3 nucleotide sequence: TGCGCCAGCAGCCCGGGCAGGGTGGAAAACATTCAGTACTTC. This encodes CASSPGRVENIQYF.

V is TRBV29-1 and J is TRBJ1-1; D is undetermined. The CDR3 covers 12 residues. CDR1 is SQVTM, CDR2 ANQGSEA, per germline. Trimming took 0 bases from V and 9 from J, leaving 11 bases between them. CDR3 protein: CSVEDHLLQAFF. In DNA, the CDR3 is TGCAGCGTTGAAGATCACTTACTACAAGCTTTCTTT.

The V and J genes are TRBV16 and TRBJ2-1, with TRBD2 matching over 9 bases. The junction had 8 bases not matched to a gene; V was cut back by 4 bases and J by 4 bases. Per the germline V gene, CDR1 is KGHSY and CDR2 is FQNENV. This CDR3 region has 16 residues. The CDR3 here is CASSPFSGGTYNEQFF. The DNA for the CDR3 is TGTGCCAGCAGCCCCTTCAGCGGGGGGACATACAATGAGCAGTTCTTC.

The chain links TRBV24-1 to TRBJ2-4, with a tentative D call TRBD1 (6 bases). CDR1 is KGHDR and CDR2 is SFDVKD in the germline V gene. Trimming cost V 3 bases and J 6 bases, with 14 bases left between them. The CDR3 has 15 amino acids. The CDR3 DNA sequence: TGTGCCACCAGTGATGCCGGGACATCTGGAAACATTCAGTACTTC. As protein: CATSDAGTSGNIQYF.

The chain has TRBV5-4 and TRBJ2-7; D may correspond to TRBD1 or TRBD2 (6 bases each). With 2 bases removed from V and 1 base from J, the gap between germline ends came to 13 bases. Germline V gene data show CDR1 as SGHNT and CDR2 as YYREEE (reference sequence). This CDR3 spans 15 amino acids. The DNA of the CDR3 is TGTGCCAGCAGCTTTGGCCAGGGGACTTCCTACGAGCAGTACGTC. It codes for CASSFGQGTSYEQYV.

Here the CDR3 reads CASSPLENTIYF. CDR3 nucleotides: TGTGCCAGCTCACCACTGGAAAACACCATATATTTT. The V call is TRBV18, the J call TRBJ1-3; D gene unclear. The CDR3 spans 12 residues. Per germline, CDR1 KGHSH and CDR2 LQKENI. The V end was cut by 1 base, the J end by 6 bases, with 4 bases between.

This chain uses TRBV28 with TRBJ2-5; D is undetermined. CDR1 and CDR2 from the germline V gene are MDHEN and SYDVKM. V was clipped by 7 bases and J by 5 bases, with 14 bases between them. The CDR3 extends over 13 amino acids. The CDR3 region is CASNSGIEETQYF. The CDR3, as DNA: TGTGCCAGCAATTCTGGGATTGAGGAGACCCAGTACTTC.

The chain's CDR3 is CASSQGNSYTEAFF. Written as DNA, the CDR3 is TGTGCCAGCAGCCAAGGGAACAGCTACACTGAAGCTTTCTTT. J is TRBJ1-1 and V is TRBV3-1 (or the pseudogene TRBV3-2); unclear D gene. The germline V gene has CDR1 LGHDT and CDR2 YNNKEL (reference sequence). This CDR3 contains 14 residues. V lost 1 base, J lost 3 bases, and 9 bases lay in between.

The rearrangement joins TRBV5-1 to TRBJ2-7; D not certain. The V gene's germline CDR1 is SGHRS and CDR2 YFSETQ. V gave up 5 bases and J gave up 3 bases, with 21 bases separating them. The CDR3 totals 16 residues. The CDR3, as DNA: TGCGCCAGCAGTTGCGGATGGGCAGTCACAAACTACGAGCAGTACGTC. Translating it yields CASSCGWAVTNYEQYV.

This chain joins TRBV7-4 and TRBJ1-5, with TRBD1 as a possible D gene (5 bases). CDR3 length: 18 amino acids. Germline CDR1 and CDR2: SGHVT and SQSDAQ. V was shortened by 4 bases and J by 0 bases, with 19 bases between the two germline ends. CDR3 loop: CASSSRGQRDYSNQPQHF. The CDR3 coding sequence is TGTGCCAGCAGCTCCCGGGGCCAACGGGACTATAGCAATCAGCCCCAGCATTTT.

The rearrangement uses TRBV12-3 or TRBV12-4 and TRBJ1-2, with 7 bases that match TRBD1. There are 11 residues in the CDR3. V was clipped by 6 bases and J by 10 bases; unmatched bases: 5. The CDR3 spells CASRQTGVYTF. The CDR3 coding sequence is TGTGCCAGCAGGCAAACAGGGGTCTACACCTTC.

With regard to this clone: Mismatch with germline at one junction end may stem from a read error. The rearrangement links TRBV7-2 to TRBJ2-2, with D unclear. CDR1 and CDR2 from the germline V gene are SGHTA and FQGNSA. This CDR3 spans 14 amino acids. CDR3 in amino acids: CASSHTWNTRELFF. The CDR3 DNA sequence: TGTGCCAGCAGCCATACTTGGAACACCAGGGAGCTGTTTTTT.